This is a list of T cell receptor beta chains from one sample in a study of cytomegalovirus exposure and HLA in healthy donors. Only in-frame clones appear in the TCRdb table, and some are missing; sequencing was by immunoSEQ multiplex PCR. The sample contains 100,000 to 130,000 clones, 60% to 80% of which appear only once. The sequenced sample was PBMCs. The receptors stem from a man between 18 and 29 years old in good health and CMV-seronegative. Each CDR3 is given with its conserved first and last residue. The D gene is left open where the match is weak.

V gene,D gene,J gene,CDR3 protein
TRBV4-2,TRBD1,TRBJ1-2,CASSQGAGTGRGYTF
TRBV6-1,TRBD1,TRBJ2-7,CASSDRTGGSYEQYF
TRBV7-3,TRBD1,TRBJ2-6,CASSLNGGTGLGSGANVLTF
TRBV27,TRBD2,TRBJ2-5,CASSSGLAGGQETQYF
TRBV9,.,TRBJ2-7,CASSPRAGGIAYEQYF
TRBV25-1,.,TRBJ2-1,CASSLGDTGYNEQFF
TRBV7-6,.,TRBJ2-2,CASSLALNTGELFF
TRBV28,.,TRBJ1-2,CASSLSTATEGYTF
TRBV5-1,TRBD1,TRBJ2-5,CASSLATGNQETQYF
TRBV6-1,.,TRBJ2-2,CASSEVPNTGELFF
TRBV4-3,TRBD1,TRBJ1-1,CASSSESGQGFSAFF
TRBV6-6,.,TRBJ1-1,CASSYPHRYNTEAFF
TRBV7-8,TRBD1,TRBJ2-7,CASSSLTGTGGNEQYF
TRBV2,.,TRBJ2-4,CASTPRDENIQYF
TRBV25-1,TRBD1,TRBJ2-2,CASSSTTGGWSTGELFF
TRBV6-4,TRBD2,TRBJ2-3,CASRRKSGGADTQYF
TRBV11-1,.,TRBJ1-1,CASSFGGVNTEAFF
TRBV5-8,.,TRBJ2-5,CASNQGLRETQYF
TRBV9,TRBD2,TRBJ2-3,CASSVEAGGPDTQYF
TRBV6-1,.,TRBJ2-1,CASSDSLGGGEQFF